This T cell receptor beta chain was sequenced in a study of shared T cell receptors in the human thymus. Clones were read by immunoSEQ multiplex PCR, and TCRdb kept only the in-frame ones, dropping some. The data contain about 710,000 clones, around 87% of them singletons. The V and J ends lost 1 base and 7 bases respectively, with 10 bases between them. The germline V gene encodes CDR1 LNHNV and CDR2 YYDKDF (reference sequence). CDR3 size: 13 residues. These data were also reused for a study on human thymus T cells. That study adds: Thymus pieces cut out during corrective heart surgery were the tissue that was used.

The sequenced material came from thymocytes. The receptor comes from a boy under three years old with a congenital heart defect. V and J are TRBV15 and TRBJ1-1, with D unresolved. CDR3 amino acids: CATSRGPGLEAFF. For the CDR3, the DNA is TGTGCCACCAGCAGAGGCCCCGGACTTGAAGCTTTCTTT.